These T cell receptor beta chains were read from a single sample in a study of T cell responses to AZD1222 COVID-19 vaccine. Sequencing used immunoSEQ multiplex PCR; TCRdb keeps in-frame clones, though not all of them. The table lists around 96,000 clones, around nine tenths of them singletons. The sample in question was peripheral blood, obtained on day 0 of AZD1222 vaccination. Receptors were obtained from an adult in good health. CDR3s include the opening cysteine and the closing phenylalanine or tryptophan. Size values are once, few and many counts, or a class for expanded clones, and some rows have none.

clone_size,v_call,j_call,cdr3_aa
NA,TRBV30,TRBJ2-3,CAFSETRITDTQYF
NA,TRBV6-4,TRBJ1-6,CASRASDTYNSPLHF
NA,TRBV5-6,TRBJ1-4,CASSSQGGSEKLFF
NA,TRBV27,TRBJ2-2,CASSLRVGGPGELFF
NA,TRBV10-1,TRBJ2-3,CASSETATGSLDTQYF
NA,TRBV23-1,TRBJ1-3,CASSQFRGNTIYF
medium-sized,TRBV9,TRBJ1-4,CASSAGTDEKLFF
NA,TRBV7-2,TRBJ2-1,CASSGVHNEQFF
NA,TRBV10-1,TRBJ1-3,CASSETGRASGNTIYF
few,TRBV5-6,TRBJ1-3,CASSWAVGASSGNTIYF